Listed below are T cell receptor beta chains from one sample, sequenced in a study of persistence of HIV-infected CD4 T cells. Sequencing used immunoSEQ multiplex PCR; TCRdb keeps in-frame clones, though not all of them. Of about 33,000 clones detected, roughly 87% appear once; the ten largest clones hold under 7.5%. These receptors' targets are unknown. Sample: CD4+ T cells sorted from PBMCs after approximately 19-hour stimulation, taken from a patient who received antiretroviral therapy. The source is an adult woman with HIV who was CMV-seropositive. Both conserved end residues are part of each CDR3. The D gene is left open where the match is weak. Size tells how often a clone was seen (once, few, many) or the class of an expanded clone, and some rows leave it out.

TGTGCCATCAGTGAGCGCGGGGACTATGGCTACACCTTC	CAISERGDYGYTF	-	TRBV10-3	TRBJ1-2	-
TGCAGCCACGACTCGGGCACAGATACGCAGTATTTT	CSHDSGTDTQYF	-	TRBV29-1	TRBJ2-3	-
TGTGCCAGCAGTGAAGCTAGTTACGGGACAGCGCGTTCACCCCTCCACTTT	CASSEASYGTARSPLHF	-	TRBV6-1	TRBJ1-6	TRBD1
TGCGCCAGCAGTCAAGCCGGGTCCGGGGTTAGCAATCAGCCCCAGCATTTT	CASSQAGSGVSNQPQHF	-	TRBV23-1	TRBJ1-5	-
TGTGCCAGCAGCCGGGACCTAAAGCAGCCCCAGCATTTT	CASSRDLKQPQHF	few	TRBV3-1/TRBV3-2	TRBJ1-5	-
TGTGCCAGCTCACCTCCGGGACAGGAAGCTAACTATGGCTACACCTTC	CASSPPGQEANYGYTF	few	TRBV18	TRBJ1-2	TRBD1
TGTGCCAGCAGGTTGGGAGCCCTCTGGTACACGGTAAACACTGAAGCTTTCTTT	CASRLGALWYTVNTEAFF	-	TRBV2	TRBJ1-1	-
TGTGCCAGCAGCTTGGGACAGGGCTTGTATGGCTACACCTTC	CASSLGQGLYGYTF	once	TRBV5-8	TRBJ1-2	TRBD1
TGTGCCAGCAGCCAAGGACAGGGGCCGGGTGGCTACACCTTC	CASSQGQGPGGYTF	-	TRBV3-1/TRBV3-2	TRBJ1-2	TRBD1
TGTGCCAGTAGTATAGGGGAGATGGGGACTGAAGCTTTCTTT	CASSIGEMGTEAFF	-	TRBV19	TRBJ1-1	-
TGCGCCAGCAGCTGGAAGGGGGCGAACACTGAAGCTTTCTTT	CASSWKGANTEAFF	-	TRBV5-1	TRBJ1-1	TRBD1
TGCGCCAGCAGTGAGGCCCAGCGCTATGGCTACACCTTC	CASSEAQRYGYTF	few	TRBV10-1	TRBJ1-2	-
TGTGCCAGCAGTGAAACTAGCGGGAGTCGTACCGGGGAGCTGTTTTTT	CASSETSGSRTGELFF	-	TRBV6-1	TRBJ2-2	TRBD2
TGTGCCAGCAGCTTGGACCGGACAGGGGCCCTGAACACTGAAGCTTTCTTT	CASSLDRTGALNTEAFF	-	TRBV5-4	TRBJ1-1	TRBD1
TGTGCCAGTACCAAATCTTGGGGGGCGGGGCAGCCCCAGCATTTT	CASTKSWGAGQPQHF	few	TRBV19	TRBJ1-5	-
TGTGCCAGCAGCCCCGGGACTAGCGGGGGCATTCAAGAGACCCAGTACTTC	CASSPGTSGGIQETQYF	-	TRBV9	TRBJ2-5	TRBD2
TGTGCCAGCAGCGTCGGGGTTTCGGGTCTCGGGTACGAGCAGTACTTC	CASSVGVSGLGYEQYF	-	TRBV9	TRBJ2-7	-
TGTGCCAGCAGTGAACGGGGGATCGGCACAGATACGCAGTATTTT	CASSERGIGTDTQYF	once	TRBV2	TRBJ2-3	-
TGTGCCAGCAGCCCGACCAGCGGGGGGCCAACAGATACGCAGTATTTT	CASSPTSGGPTDTQYF	-	TRBV3-1/TRBV3-2	TRBJ2-3	TRBD2
TGCGCCAGCAGCCAGGGACCGATCTACGAGCAGTACTTC	CASSQGPIYEQYF	-	TRBV4-3	TRBJ2-7	-
TGTGCCAGCAGTCCCACTAGGGGGGGGATTCATGAAGCTTTCTTT	CASSPTRGGIHEAFF	-	TRBV28	TRBJ1-1	-
TGTGCCAGCAGCTTATGGGGGAACACTGAAGCTTTCTTT	CASSLWGNTEAFF	few	TRBV7-3	TRBJ1-1	-
TGTGCCAGCAGGGATGGGCGGGGGAGGAAAGAGACCCAGTACTTC	CASRDGRGRKETQYF	-	TRBV7-2	TRBJ2-5	TRBD2
TGTGCCACCAGTGATCTAGCGGGAGACAGAAATGAGCAGTTCTTC	CATSDLAGDRNEQFF	-	TRBV24-1	TRBJ2-1	TRBD2
TGTGCCAGCAGCGTAGACTCTAGGATGAACACTGAAGCTTTCTTT	CASSVDSRMNTEAFF	-	TRBV9	TRBJ1-1	-
TGTGCCAGCAGTCGAACAACCGGGCCAAATGAAAAACTGTTTTTT	CASSRTTGPNEKLFF	-	TRBV6-5	TRBJ1-4	-
TGTGCCATCAGTGGGACAGGGGCCTCTAAAAGGAACACTGAAGCTTTCTTT	CAISGTGASKRNTEAFF	-	TRBV10-3	TRBJ1-1	TRBD1
TGTGCCAGCAGTTTGCGGACAGGGGCAGGGACAGATACGCAGTATTTT	CASSLRTGAGTDTQYF	-	TRBV6-5	TRBJ2-3	TRBD1
TGTGCCAGCAGTTTCGACCAAATCTCCTACGAGCAGTACTTC	CASSFDQISYEQYF	-	TRBV28	TRBJ2-7	-
TGTGCCTGGAGTGTAGGGGTGTCCACTGAAGCTTTCTTT	CAWSVGVSTEAFF	-	TRBV30	TRBJ1-1	-
TGTGCCAGCAGCCGCGGGAACACTGAAGCTTTCTTT	CASSRGNTEAFF	-	TRBV11-3	TRBJ1-1	-
TGCGCCAGCAGCTACGAGAACAGGGGGGACACTGAAGCTTTCTTT	CASSYENRGDTEAFF	-	TRBV5-1	TRBJ1-1	TRBD1
TGTGCCAGCAGCTTAGTTGGGACTAGCGCCTGGAGCACCGGGGAGCTGTTTTTT	CASSLVGTSAWSTGELFF	once	TRBV7-2	TRBJ2-2	TRBD2
TGTGCCAGCAGCTCGGACAGGGCGGACACTGAAGCTTTCTTT	CASSSDRADTEAFF	-	TRBV5-6	TRBJ1-1	TRBD1
TGTGCCAGCACTGGACAGGGGGCGATTACTGAAGCTTTCTTT	CASTGQGAITEAFF	-	TRBV6-5	TRBJ1-1	TRBD1
TGCAGCGGCTCATCGACAGGGAGCGAGCAGTACTTC	CSGSSTGSEQYF	-	TRBV29-1	TRBJ2-7	TRBD1
TGTGCCAGCAGCTTAGCGCCCGTAACGAACACCGGGGAGCTGTTTTTT	CASSLAPVTNTGELFF	-	TRBV7-2	TRBJ2-2	-
TGTGCCAGTGGCGTGGGGATGTTCTTGGAAAAACTGTTTTTT	CASGVGMFLEKLFF	-	TRBV19	TRBJ1-4	-
TGTGCCAGCATGGCGGGGGGCGCAGATACGCAGTATTTT	CASMAGGADTQYF	few	TRBV28	TRBJ2-3	TRBD2
TGTGCCAGCTCACGGGACAGGGGCACAGATACGCAGTATTTT	CASSRDRGTDTQYF	-	TRBV18	TRBJ2-3	TRBD1
TGTGCCAGCAGCTTAAACCCCGGGACCTCCTACGAGCAGTACTTC	CASSLNPGTSYEQYF	-	TRBV7-3	TRBJ2-7	-
TGTGCCAGCAAAGCGGACGGTCGAGGCACAGATACGCAGTATTTT	CASKADGRGTDTQYF	few	TRBV6-5	TRBJ2-3	-
TGTGCCAGCGGCCCCCAGGGGGGCAACAATCAGCCCCAGCATTTT	CASGPQGGNNQPQHF	few	TRBV7-9	TRBJ1-5	TRBD1
TGCGCCAGCAGCCCTAGCCAACAATCTGGAAACACCATATATTTT	CASSPSQQSGNTIYF	-	TRBV5-1	TRBJ1-3	-
TGTGCCAGCAGCTTAGACTCCTGGGCATGGATGAACACTGAAGCTTTCTTT	CASSLDSWAWMNTEAFF	-	TRBV7-9	TRBJ1-1	-
TGTGCCAGCAGTTACTCGAGGGGGCGGAACACTGAAGCTTTCTTT	CASSYSRGRNTEAFF	-	TRBV6-6	TRBJ1-1	TRBD1
TGTGCCAGCAGCCTAGGACAGGGGATGAATGAAAAACTGTTTTTT	CASSLGQGMNEKLFF	few	TRBV11-3	TRBJ1-4	TRBD1
TGTGCCAGCAGCTTACGACAGGGGAACACCGGGGAGCTGTTTTTT	CASSLRQGNTGELFF	-	TRBV7-2	TRBJ2-2	TRBD1
TGTGCCAGCAGCTTGGAAGAGACCCAGTACTTC	CASSLEETQYF	-	TRBV5-4	TRBJ2-5	-
TGCGCCAGCAGCCCTGGGCGGTCAGCCCCATCTGGAAACACCATATATTTT	CASSPGRSAPSGNTIYF	-	TRBV5-1	TRBJ1-3	-
TGCAGTGCTAGTCAGCTAAGTGAAGCTTTCTTT	CSASQLSEAFF	few	TRBV20-1	TRBJ1-1	-
TGTGCCAGCAGTGAGCAGGGGACAGTAAAACTGTTTTTT	CASSEQGTVKLFF	-	TRBV2	TRBJ1-4	TRBD1
TGTGCCAGCAGCCAAGATTTATACAGCAGAGACAATGAGCAGTTCTTC	CASSQDLYSRDNEQFF	once	TRBV3-1/TRBV3-2	TRBJ2-1	-